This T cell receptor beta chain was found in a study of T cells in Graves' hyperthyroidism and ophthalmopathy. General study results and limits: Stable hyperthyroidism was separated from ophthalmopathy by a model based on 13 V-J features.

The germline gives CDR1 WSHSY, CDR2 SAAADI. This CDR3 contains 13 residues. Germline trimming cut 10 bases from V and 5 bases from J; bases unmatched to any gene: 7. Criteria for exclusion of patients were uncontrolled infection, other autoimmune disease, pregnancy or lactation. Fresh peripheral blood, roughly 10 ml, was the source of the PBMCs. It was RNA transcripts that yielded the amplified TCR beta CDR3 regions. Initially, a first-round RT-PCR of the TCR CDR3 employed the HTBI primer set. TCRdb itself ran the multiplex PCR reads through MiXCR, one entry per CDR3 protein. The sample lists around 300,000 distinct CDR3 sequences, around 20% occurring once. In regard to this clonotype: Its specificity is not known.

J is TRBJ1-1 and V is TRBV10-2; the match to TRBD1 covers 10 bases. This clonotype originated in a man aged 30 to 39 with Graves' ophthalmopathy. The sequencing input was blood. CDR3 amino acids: CATLTGGLTEAFF. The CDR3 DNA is TGCGCCACCTTGACAGGGGGCCTAACTGAAGCTTTCTTT.